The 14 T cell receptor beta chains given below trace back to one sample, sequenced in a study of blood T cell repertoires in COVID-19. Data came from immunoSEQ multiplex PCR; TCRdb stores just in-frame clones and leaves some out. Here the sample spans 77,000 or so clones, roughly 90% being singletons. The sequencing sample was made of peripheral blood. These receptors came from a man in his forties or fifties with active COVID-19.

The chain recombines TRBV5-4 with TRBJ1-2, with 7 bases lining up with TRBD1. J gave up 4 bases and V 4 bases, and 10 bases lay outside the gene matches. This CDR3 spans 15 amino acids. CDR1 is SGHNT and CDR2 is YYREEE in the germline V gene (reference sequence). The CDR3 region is CASSLIDRDSYGYTF. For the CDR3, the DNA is TGTGCCAGCAGCCTCATAGACAGGGATAGCTATGGCTACACCTTC.

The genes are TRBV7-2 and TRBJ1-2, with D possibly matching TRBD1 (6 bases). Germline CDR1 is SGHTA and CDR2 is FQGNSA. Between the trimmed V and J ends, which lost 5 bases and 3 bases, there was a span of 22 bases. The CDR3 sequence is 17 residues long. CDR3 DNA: TGTGCCAGCAGCGGTACCCGAACCGGACAGAGACACTATGGCTACACCTTC. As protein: CASSGTRTGQRHYGYTF.

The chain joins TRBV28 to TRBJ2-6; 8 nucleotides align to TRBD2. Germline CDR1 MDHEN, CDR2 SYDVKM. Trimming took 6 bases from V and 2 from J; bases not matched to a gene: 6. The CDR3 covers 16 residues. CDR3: CASSVTGGPGANVLTF. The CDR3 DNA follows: TGTGCCAGCAGCGTCACGGGAGGGCCTGGGGCCAACGTCCTGACTTTC.

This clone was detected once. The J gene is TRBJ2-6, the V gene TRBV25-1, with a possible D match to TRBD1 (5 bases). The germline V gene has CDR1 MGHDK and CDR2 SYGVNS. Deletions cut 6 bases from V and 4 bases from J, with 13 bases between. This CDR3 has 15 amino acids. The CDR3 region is CASSLTGLGANVLTF. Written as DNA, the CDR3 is TGTGCCAGCAGCCTTACAGGTCTGGGGGCCAACGTCCTGACTTTC.

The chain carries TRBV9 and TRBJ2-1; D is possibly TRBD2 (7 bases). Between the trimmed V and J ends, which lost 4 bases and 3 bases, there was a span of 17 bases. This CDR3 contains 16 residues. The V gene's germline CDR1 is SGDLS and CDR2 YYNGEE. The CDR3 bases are TGTGCCAGCAGCCGGGGGGCTAGCGGACTCTACAATGAGCAGTTCTTC. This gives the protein CASSRGASGLYNEQFF.

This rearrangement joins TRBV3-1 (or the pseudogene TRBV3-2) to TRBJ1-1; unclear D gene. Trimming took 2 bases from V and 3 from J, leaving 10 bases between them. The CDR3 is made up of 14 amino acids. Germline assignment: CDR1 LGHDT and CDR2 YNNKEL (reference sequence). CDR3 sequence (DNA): TGTGCCAGCAGCCAAATCGTTGAGGACACTGAAGCTTTCTTT. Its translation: CASSQIVEDTEAFF.

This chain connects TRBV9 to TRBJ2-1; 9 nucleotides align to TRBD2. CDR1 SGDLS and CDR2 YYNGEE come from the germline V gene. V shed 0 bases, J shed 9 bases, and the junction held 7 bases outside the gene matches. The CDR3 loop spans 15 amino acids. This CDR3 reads CASSVGAGGQVEQFF. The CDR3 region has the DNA TGTGCCAGCAGCGTAGGGGCGGGAGGGCAAGTTGAGCAGTTCTTC.

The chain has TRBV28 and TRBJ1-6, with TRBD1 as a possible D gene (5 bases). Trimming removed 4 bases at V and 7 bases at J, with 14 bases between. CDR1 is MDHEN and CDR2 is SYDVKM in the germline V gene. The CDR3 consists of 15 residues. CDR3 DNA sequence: TGTGCCAGCAGTTCGAGTCAGGGCTTAAATTCACCCCTCCACTTT. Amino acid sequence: CASSSSQGLNSPLHF.

This CDR3 reads CASSPDIGTSLAYEQYF. The CDR3, as DNA: TGTGCCAGCAGTCCAGACATTGGGACTAGTCTGGCCTACGAGCAGTACTTC. The chain couples TRBV25-1 to TRBJ2-7; 8 positions agree with TRBD2. The CDR3 runs 17 residues. Germline CDR1 and CDR2: MGHDK and SYGVNS. V gave up 5 bases and J gave up 2 bases; unmatched junction bases: 14.

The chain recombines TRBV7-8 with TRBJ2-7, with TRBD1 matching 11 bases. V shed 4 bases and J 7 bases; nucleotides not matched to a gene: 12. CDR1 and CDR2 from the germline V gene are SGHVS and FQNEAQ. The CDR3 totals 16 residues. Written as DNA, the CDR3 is TGTGCCAGCAGCTCCCTGGGGACAGGGGGTTTGGGGGAGCAGTACTTC. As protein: CASSSLGTGGLGEQYF.

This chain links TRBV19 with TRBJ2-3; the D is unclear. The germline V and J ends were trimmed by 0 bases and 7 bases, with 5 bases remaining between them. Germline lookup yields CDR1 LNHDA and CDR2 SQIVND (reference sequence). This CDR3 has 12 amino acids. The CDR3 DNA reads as TGTGCCAGTAGTATAGATACACATACGCAGTATTTT. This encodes CASSIDTHTQYF.

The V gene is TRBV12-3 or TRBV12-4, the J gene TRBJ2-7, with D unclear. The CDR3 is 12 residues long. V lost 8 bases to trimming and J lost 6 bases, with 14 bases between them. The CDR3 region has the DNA TGTGCCAGCTCTACCTTTTCGGGCGAGCAGTACTTC. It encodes CASSTFSGEQYF.

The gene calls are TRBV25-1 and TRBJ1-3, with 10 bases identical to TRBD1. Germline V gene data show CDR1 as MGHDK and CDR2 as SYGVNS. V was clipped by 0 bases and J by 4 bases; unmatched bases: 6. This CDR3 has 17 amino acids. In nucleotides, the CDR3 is TGTGCCAGCAGTGAATATCTAGGGACAGGGGTCGGAAACACCATATATTTT. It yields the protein CASSEYLGTGVGNTIYF.

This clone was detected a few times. The CDR3 loop reads CASRGTSLAGELFF. The CDR3 coding sequence is TGTGCCAGCAGAGGGACATCTTTGGCCGGGGAGCTGTTTTTT. The chain links TRBV28 to TRBJ2-2, with D perhaps matching TRBD1 (6 bases). CDR1 MDHEN and CDR2 SYDVKM come from the germline V gene. The V end was cut by 6 bases, the J end by 6 bases, with 14 bases between. CDR3 size: 14 residues.